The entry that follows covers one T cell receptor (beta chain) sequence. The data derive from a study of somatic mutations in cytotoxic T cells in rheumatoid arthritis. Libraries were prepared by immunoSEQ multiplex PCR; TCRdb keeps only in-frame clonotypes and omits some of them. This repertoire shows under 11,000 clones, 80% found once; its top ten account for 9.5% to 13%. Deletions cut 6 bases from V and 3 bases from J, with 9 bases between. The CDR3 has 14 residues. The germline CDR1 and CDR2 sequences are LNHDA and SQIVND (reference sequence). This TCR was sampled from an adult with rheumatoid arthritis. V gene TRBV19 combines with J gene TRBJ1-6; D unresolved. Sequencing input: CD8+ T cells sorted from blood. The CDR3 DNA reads TGTGCCAGTAGCTTTACAAGCTATAATTCACCCCTCCACTTT. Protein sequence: CASSFTSYNSPLHF.